The sample holds a few counts of the clone carrying this TCR delta chain. What it binds is not known. The same CDR3 is also encoded by other DNA sequences in this sample. Sequences come from RNA converted to cDNA by reverse transcription. The CDR3 regions were amplified by multiplex PCR from V-gene primers to a constant-region primer. TCRdb re-identified clones in the multiplex PCR reads via CATT. The sample yields about 55,000 delta-chain clones, 15% to 20% seen once. This CDR3 contains 18 residues. V gave up 1 base and J gave up 3 bases, with 21 bases separating them. Germline V gene sequence: CDR1 TSWWSYY, CDR2 QGS. The data originate from a study of Vδ1+ human thymocytes. Points from the study as a whole: Thymic TRG and TRD repertoires appeared highly polyclonal, with Gaussian CDR3 length distributions.

The TCR was taken from a boy younger than two who had congenital heart surgery. The chain uses TRDV1 and TRDJ1; possible D gene TRDD3, 6 bases. Sequenced: Vdelta1+ gamma-delta thymocytes from the thymus. The subset is: FACS-sorted CD3+ TCRalphabeta- TCRVdelta1+ TCRVdelta2- thymocytes. The CDR3 DNA reads TGTGCTCTTGGGGAACAGAGGGGGACACCCTCCGGGCCCGATAAACTCATCTTT. Protein: CALGEQRGTPSGPDKLIF.